The present T cell receptor beta chain was sequenced within a study of T-cell reconstitution after alpha-beta-depleted transplantation in children. Many counts were recorded for this clonotype. V lost 5 bases, J lost 5 bases, and 12 bases lay in between. The CDR3 runs to 12 residues. Germline CDR1 and CDR2: SQVTM and ANQGSEA. A library of TCRbeta sequences, prepared with unique molecular identifiers, was generated. TCRdb re-analysed the PCR reads in MiXCR, keeping a single row per CDR3 protein. The sample lists hundreds of thousands of distinct CDR3 sequences, around 25% occurring once. This clonotype was sampled from a girl aged 2 to 10 with Fanconi anemia, due to receive a stem cell transplant. The source was PBMCs, collected before TCRalphabeta/CD19-depleted stem cell transplant. The chain combines TRBV29-1 with TRBJ2-5; either TRBD1 or TRBD2 may fit D (5 bases each). In nucleotides, the CDR3 is TGCAGCGTTCGGGGCAGCGTCGAGACCCAGTACTTC. Protein sequence: CSVRGSVETQYF. Full variable domain (missing parts from reference TRBV29-1 and TRBJ2-5): SAVISQKPSRDICQRGTSLTIQCQVDSQVTMMFWYRQQPGQSLTLIATANQGSEATYESGFVIDKFPISRPNLTFSTLTVSNMSPEDSSIYLCSVRGSVETQYFGPGTRLLVL.